This TCR beta chain stems from a study of shared clonotypes between healthy human individuals. The study, taken as a whole, reports: Clonotype sharing among donors was thought likely to change with sequencing depth.

Of note for this clone: The antigen remains undetermined.

CDR3 length: 16 amino acids. Deletions cut 2 bases from V and 4 bases from J, with 16 bases between. Germline values: CDR1 KGHSH, CDR2 LQKENI. Here immunoSEQ multiplex PCR was the method, and the copy in TCRdb shows in-frame clones only, minus some. The data contain some 450,000 clones, over 60% of them singletons. All donors were healthy HIV-negative adults lacking recent acute infections or vaccinations. The TCR originated in a middle-aged woman in good health. Some clones in this sample may be carry-over from other donors' samples. Material: PBMCs. The chain carries TRBV18 and TRBJ2-3; the D gene could be TRBD1 or TRBD2 (5 bases each). CDR3 protein: CASSPLTGLVADTQYF. CDR3 sequence (DNA): TGTGCCAGCTCACCATTAACGGGGCTGGTCGCAGATACGCAGTATTTT.